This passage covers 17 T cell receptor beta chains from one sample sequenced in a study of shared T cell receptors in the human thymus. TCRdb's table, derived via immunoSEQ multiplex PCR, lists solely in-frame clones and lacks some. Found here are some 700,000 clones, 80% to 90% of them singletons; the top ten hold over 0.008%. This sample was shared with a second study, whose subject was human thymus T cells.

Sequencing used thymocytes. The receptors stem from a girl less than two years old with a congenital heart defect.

CDR3 bases: TGTGCCACCCGACAGGGGCATATGGAAAAACTGTTTTTT. This gives the protein CATRQGHMEKLFF. The chain joins TRBV27 to TRBJ1-4; 8 nucleotides line up with TRBD1. With 10 bases clipped from V and 8 bases from J, the junction kept 9 bases outside the gene matches. This CDR3 has 13 amino acids. CDR1 and CDR2 from the germline V gene are MNHEY and SMNVEV (reference sequence).

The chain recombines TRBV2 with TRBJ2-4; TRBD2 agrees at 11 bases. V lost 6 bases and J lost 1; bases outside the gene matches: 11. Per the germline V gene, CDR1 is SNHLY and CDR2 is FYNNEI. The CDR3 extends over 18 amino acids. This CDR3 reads CASRSTSGGPVAKNIQYF. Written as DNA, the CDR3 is TGTGCCAGCAGGAGCACTAGCGGGGGCCCAGTGGCCAAAAACATTCAGTACTTC.

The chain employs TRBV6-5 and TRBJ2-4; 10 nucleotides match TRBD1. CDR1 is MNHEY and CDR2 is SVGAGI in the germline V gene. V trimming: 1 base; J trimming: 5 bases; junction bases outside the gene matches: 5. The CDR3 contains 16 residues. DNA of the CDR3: TGTGCCAGCAGTTACTATTCCGGGACAGGGGAAAACATTCAGTACTTC. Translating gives CASSYYSGTGENIQYF.

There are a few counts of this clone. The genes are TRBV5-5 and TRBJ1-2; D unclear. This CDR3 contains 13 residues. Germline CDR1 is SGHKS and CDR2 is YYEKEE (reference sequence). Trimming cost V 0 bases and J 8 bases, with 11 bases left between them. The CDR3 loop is CASSLGPERGYTF. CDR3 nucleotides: TGTGCCAGCAGCTTGGGGCCAGAACGAGGCTACACCTTC.

CDR3 region: CASSSTSGGTDTQYF. DNA of the CDR3: TGTGCCAGCAGCTCAACCAGCGGGGGGACAGATACGCAGTATTTT. The genes are TRBV7-6 and TRBJ2-3, with 9 bases lining up with TRBD2. CDR1 is SGHVS, CDR2 FNYEAQ, per germline. V dropped 4 bases and J dropped 3; count of bases not matched to a gene: 5. This CDR3 region has 15 residues.

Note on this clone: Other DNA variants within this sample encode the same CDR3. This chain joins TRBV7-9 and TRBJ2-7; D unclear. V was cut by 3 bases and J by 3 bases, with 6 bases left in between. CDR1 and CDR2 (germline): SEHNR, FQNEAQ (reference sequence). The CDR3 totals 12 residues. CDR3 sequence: CASSLRGYEQYF. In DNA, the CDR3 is TGTGCCAGCAGCTTGAGAGGCTACGAGCAGTACTTC. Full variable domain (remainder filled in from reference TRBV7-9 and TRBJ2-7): DTGVSQNPRHKITKRGQNVTFRCDPISEHNRLYWYRQTLGQGPEFLTYFQNEAQLEKSRLLSDRFSAERPKGSFSTLEIQRTEQGDSAMYLCASSLRGYEQYFGPGTRLTVT.

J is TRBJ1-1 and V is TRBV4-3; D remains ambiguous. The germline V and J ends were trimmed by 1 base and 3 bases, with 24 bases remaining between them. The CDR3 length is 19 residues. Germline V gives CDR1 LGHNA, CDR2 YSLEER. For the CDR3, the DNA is TGCGCCAGCAGCCAAGTTACCCCAGAGGGTTGGGTGTTGTACACTGAAGCTTTCTTT. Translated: CASSQVTPEGWVLYTEAFF.

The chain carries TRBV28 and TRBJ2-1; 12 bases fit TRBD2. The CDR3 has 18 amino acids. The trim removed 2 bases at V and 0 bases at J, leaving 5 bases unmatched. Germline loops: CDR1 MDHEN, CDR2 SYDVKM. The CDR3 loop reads CASSLALAGGDSYNEQFF. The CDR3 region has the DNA TGTGCCAGCAGTTTAGCGCTAGCGGGGGGGGACTCCTACAATGAGCAGTTCTTC.

CDR3 DNA sequence: TGTGCCAGCAGCTTAGGGTCTTCGATAGCCTCCTACAATGAGCAGTTCTTC. Translating gives CASSLGSSIASYNEQFF. V usage is TRBV7-2 and J usage is TRBJ2-1; no reliable D call. Germline-derived CDR1 and CDR2 are SGHTA and FQGNSA. V was pared by 1 base and J by 0 bases, with 13 bases between. CDR3 length: 17 amino acids.

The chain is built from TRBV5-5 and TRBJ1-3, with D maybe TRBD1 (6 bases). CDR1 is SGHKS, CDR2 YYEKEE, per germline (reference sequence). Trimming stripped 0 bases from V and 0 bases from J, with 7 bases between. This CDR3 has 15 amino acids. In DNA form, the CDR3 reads TGTGCCAGCAGCTTGGCAGGGGACTCTGGAAACACCATATATTTT. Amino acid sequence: CASSLAGDSGNTIYF.

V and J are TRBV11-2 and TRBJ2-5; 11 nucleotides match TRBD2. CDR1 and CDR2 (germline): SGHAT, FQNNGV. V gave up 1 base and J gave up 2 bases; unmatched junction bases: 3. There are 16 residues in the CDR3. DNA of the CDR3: TGTGCCAGCAGCTTAGTTGCTAGCGGGGGGCAAGAGACCCAGTACTTC. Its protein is CASSLVASGGQETQYF.

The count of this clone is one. CDR3 protein: CASSFYRSNTEAFF. The CDR3 DNA sequence: TGCGCCAGCAGCTTTTATAGATCGAACACTGAAGCTTTCTTT. This chain joins TRBV5-1 and TRBJ1-1; D is ambiguous. Germline CDR1 and CDR2: SGHRS and YFSETQ. The germline V and J ends were trimmed by 2 bases and 1 base, with 9 bases remaining between them. The CDR3 spans 14 residues.

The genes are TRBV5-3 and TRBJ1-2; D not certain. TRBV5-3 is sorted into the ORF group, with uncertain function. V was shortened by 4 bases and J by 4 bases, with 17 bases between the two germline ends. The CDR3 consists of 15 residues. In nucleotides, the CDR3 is TGTGCCAGAAGCCGCCCTCCGAGGAAAGGCTATGGCTACACCTTC. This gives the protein CARSRPPRKGYGYTF.

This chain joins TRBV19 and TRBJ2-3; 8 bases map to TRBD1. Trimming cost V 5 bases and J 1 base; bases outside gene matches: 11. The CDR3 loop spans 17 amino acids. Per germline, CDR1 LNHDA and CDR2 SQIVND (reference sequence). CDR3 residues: CASSLSWQGARTDTQYF. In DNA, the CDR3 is TGTGCCAGTAGTTTAAGCTGGCAGGGGGCCCGCACAGATACGCAGTATTTT.

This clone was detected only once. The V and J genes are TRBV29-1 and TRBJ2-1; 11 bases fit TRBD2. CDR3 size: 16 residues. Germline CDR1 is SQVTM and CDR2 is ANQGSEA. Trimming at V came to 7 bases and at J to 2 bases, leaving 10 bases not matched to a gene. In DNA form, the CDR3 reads TGCAGCGACACGAGACTTAGCGGGGGGGCCTACAATGAGCAGTTCTTC. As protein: CSDTRLSGGAYNEQFF.

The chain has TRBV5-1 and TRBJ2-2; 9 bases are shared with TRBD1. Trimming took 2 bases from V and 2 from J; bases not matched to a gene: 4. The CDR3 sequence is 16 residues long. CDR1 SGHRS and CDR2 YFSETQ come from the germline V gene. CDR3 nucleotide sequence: TGCGCCAGCAGCTTAGAGACAGGGGGTAACACCGGGGAGCTGTTTTTT. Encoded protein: CASSLETGGNTGELFF.

CDR3 protein: CASSSSDFFSGANVLTF. For the CDR3, the DNA is TGTGCCAGCAGTTCCTCGGACTTTTTCTCTGGGGCCAACGTCCTGACTTTC. The chain uses TRBV28 and TRBJ2-6, with D perhaps matching TRBD2 (5 bases). CDR1 and CDR2 from the germline V gene are MDHEN and SYDVKM. Trimming stripped 4 bases from V and 0 bases from J, with 13 bases between. This CDR3 comprises 17 residues.